This entry features one T cell receptor beta chain sequence. V dropped 2 bases and J dropped 9; count of bases not matched to a gene: 7. This CDR3 spans 13 amino acids. Germline values: CDR1 MNHEY, CDR2 SVGAGI. This record comes from a study of blood T cell repertoires in COVID-19. Whole-study context: The United States, Italy and Spain provided the acute and convalescent COVID-19 samples.

The repertoire was sequenced with immunoSEQ multiplex PCR; TCRdb's copy has only in-frame clones and lacks some. The sample includes under 55,000 clones, about 92% of them seen just once. The sequenced material came from peripheral blood. This chain connects TRBV6-5 to TRBJ2-7, with 7 bases matching TRBD1. The clonotype originates from a human donor in a cohort sampled during active COVID-19. CDR3 sequence reads: CASSYVQAGGQYF. The CDR3 DNA sequence: TGTGCCAGCAGTTACGTACAGGCAGGGGGGCAGTACTTC.